The 25 T cell receptor beta chains reported below all come from one sample, sequenced in a study of shared clonotypes between healthy human individuals. TCRdb's table, derived via immunoSEQ multiplex PCR, lists solely in-frame clones and lacks some. The sample lists about 2.3 million clones; roughly 90% were seen once. The sequencing sample was made of naive CD4+ T cells from PBMCs. Subset here: CD45RA+ positively selected. Every receptor here comes from a man aged 18 to 30 in good health. Some clones in this sample may be carry-over from other donors' samples.

The chain has TRBV20-1 and TRBJ2-5; no clear D gene. The length of the CDR3 is 11 residues. Germline lookup yields CDR1 DFQATT and CDR2 SNEGSKA (reference sequence). V was shortened by 6 bases and J by 4 bases, with 9 bases between the two germline ends. CDR3 protein: CSALGLETQYF. CDR3 DNA: TGCAGTGCCCTAGGCCTAGAGACCCAGTACTTC.

The V and J genes are TRBV9 and TRBJ2-3; a weak D match, TRBD1 (6 bases). Looked up from germline, CDR1 is SGDLS and CDR2 is YYNGEE. Trimming shortened V by 4 bases and J by 0 bases, and 9 bases separated the two germline ends. The CDR3 consists of 14 residues. The CDR3 DNA sequence: TGTGCCAGCAGCAGGACAGTTAGCACAGATACGCAGTATTTT. Translation: CASSRTVSTDTQYF.

The V and J genes are TRBV11-2 and TRBJ2-5, with 7 bases matching TRBD2. After removal of 7 bases from V and 1 base from J, the junction contained 15 bases not matched to a gene. This CDR3 is built from 17 residues. Per germline, CDR1 SGHAT and CDR2 FQNNGV. The CDR3 protein is CASTKNREALGQETQYF. The CDR3 region has the DNA TGTGCCAGCACCAAGAACCGGGAGGCCCTCGGCCAAGAGACCCAGTACTTC. The full variable domain, with the rest looked up from reference TRBV11-2 and TRBJ2-5, is EAGVAQSPRYKIIEKRQSVAFWCNPISGHATLYWYQQILGQGPKLLIQFQNNGVVDDSQLPKDRFSAERLKGVDSTLKIQPAKLEDSAVYLCASTKNREALGQETQYFGPGTRLLVL.

The rearrangement joins TRBV5-3 to TRBJ2-7; D is ambiguous. TRBV5-3 is known as an ORF, though its function is uncertain. Trimming took 0 bases from V and 8 from J, leaving 15 bases between them. This CDR3 comprises 14 residues. The CDR3 here is CARSLVRALEQQYF. CDR3 coding DNA: TGTGCCAGAAGCTTGGTCCGGGCCCTAGAACAGCAGTACTTC.

In its sample, this clone was seen once. The chain couples TRBV28 to TRBJ2-1; 7 bases map to TRBD2. The CDR3 loop spans 15 amino acids. Germline trimming cut 3 bases from V and 4 bases from J; bases unmatched to any gene: 6. Germline assignment: CDR1 MDHEN and CDR2 SYDVKM. The CDR3 reads CASSFKAGWYNEQFF. The CDR3 nucleotides read TGTGCCAGCAGTTTCAAAGCGGGATGGTACAATGAGCAGTTCTTC.

The gene calls are TRBV6-1 and TRBJ1-2, with 9 bases aligning to TRBD1. V was clipped by 6 bases and J by 4 bases; unmatched bases: 6. Germline CDR1 reads MNHNS; CDR2 reads SASEGT. CDR3 length equals 14 residues. CDR3 loop: CASSETGGGYGYTF. DNA for the CDR3: TGTGCCAGCAGCGAAACAGGGGGCGGCTATGGCTACACCTTC.

The rearrangement joins TRBV30 to TRBJ1-4; D is uncertain. Trimming pared 5 bases from V and 4 bases from J, leaving 17 bases between. In germline, CDR1 is GTSNPN, CDR2 SVGIG (reference sequence). The CDR3 has 15 residues. CDR3 sequence: CAWGLQALGNEKLFF. CDR3 DNA sequence: TGTGCCTGGGGCTTGCAGGCTCTGGGTAATGAAAAACTGTTTTTT.

The chain is built from TRBV9 and TRBJ1-1; TRBD1 is a possible D gene (6 bases). The CDR3 has 14 amino acids. Germline V gives CDR1 SGDLS, CDR2 YYNGEE. Between the trimmed V and J ends, which lost 3 bases and 4 bases, there was a span of 13 bases. The CDR3: CASSADPGATEAFF. CDR3 nucleotides: TGTGCCAGCAGCGCGGACCCAGGGGCCACTGAAGCTTTCTTT. The variable domain in full, completed from reference TRBV9 and TRBJ1-1, reads DSGVTQTPKHLITATGQRVTLRCSPRSGDLSVYWYQQSLDQGLQFLIQYYNGEERAKGNILERFSAQQFPDLHSELNLSSLELGDSALYFCASSADPGATEAFFGQGTRLTVV.

V is TRBV5-6 and J is TRBJ1-4; D unresolved. The CDR3 has 13 residues. The ends were cut back, 2 bases at V and 4 bases at J, with 6 bases in the middle. Germline CDR1 and CDR2: SGHDT and YYEEEE. As DNA, the CDR3 is TGTGCCAGCAGCTTCCGGGTTAATGAAAAACTGTTTTTT. Encoded protein: CASSFRVNEKLFF. The full variable domain, rest sourced from reference TRBV5-6 and TRBJ1-4, is DAGVTQSPTHLIKTRGQQVTLRCSPKSGHDTVSWYQQALGQGPQFIFQYYEEEERQRGNFPDRFSGHQFPNYSSELNVNALLLGDSALYLCASSFRVNEKLFFGSGTQLSVL.

The chain carries TRBV11-2 and TRBJ1-1; the D is unclear. The CDR3 is made up of 14 amino acids. V was pared by 1 base and J by 0 bases, with 6 bases between. The germline CDR1 and CDR2 sequences are SGHAT and FQNNGV. In DNA form, the CDR3 reads TGTGCCAGCAGCTTAGTAATCTTGAACACTGAAGCTTTCTTT. Translated, it gives CASSLVILNTEAFF.

This chain joins TRBV4-2 and TRBJ2-1; 9 nucleotides match TRBD2. V lost 0 bases, J lost 3 bases, and 9 bases stayed unmatched. Germline V gives CDR1 LGHNA, CDR2 YNFKEQ. CDR3 length: 18 amino acids. CDR3 nucleotide sequence: TGTGCCAGCAGCCAAGATCCGGCTAGCGGGAACTTCTACAATGAGCAGTTCTTC. It encodes CASSQDPASGNFYNEQFF.

The chain is built from TRBV27 and TRBJ2-5, with 12 bases identical to TRBD2. V gave up 6 bases and J gave up 5 bases; unmatched junction bases: 13. The germline V gene encodes CDR1 MNHEY and CDR2 SMNVEV (reference sequence). The CDR3 loop spans 17 amino acids. The CDR3 nucleotides are TGTGCCAGCAGAGCCCGCCCGGGACTAGCGGGCCAGGAGACCCAGTACTTC. Amino acids: CASRARPGLAGQETQYF.

As for this clone: Other DNA sequences in this sample translate to the same CDR3. The chain links TRBV20-1 to TRBJ1-2; D not certain. V was shortened by 0 bases and J by 6 bases, with 2 bases between the two germline ends. The CDR3 runs to 10 residues. In germline, CDR1 is DFQATT, CDR2 SNEGSKA (reference sequence). CDR3 loop: CSARDNGYTF. DNA of the CDR3: TGCAGTGCTAGAGATAATGGCTACACCTTC.

CDR3 amino acids: CSADSRTEAFF. The CDR3 DNA reads as TGCAGTGCAGACAGTCGCACTGAAGCTTTCTTT. V usage is TRBV20-1 and J usage is TRBJ1-1, with D possibly TRBD1 on 5 matching bases. This CDR3 contains 11 residues. Germline V gives CDR1 DFQATT, CDR2 SNEGSKA (reference sequence). V was clipped by 6 bases and J by 4 bases, with 9 bases between them.

As DNA, the CDR3 is TGTGCCAGTACCACGGGGGTTGGGGCGCAGAAAGAGACCCAGTACTTC. This translates into CASTTGVGAQKETQYF. The V gene is TRBV19, the J gene TRBJ2-5; a weak D match, TRBD2 (6 bases). CDR3 length: 16 amino acids. The V gene lost 7 bases and the J gene lost 3 bases, with 21 bases spanning the gap. Germline CDR1 is LNHDA and CDR2 is SQIVND (reference sequence).

The chain is built from TRBV9 and TRBJ2-3; weak D call: TRBD2 (6 bases). Between the trimmed V and J ends, which lost 4 bases and 2 bases, there was a span of 17 bases. CDR3 length equals 16 residues. Per germline, CDR1 SGDLS and CDR2 YYNGEE. CDR3 coding DNA: TGTGCCAGCAGCCCACCCCGAGCGGGCAACACAGATACGCAGTATTTT. As protein: CASSPPRAGNTDTQYF.

The rearrangement links TRBV7-9 to TRBJ1-4; unclear D gene. The CDR3 is 16 amino acids. The germline V gene encodes CDR1 SEHNR and CDR2 FQNEAQ (reference sequence). V lost 5 bases and J 0 bases, leaving 13 bases between the germline ends. DNA for the CDR3: TGTGCCAGCAGCCCCCCATGGGAGGCAACTAATGAAAAACTGTTTTTT. Translated, it gives CASSPPWEATNEKLFF.

J is TRBJ1-4 and V is TRBV27; no firm D call. The V gene's germline CDR1 is MNHEY and CDR2 SMNVEV (reference sequence). Trimming took off 6 bases at V and 4 bases at J, with 21 bases between the two ends. The CDR3 is 17 amino acids. DNA for the CDR3: TGTGCCAGCAGCCGAGACGGGTTATTTCGAGATAATGAAAAACTGTTTTTT. It encodes CASSRDGLFRDNEKLFF.

A remark on this clone: Other nucleotide sequences in the sample specify the same CDR3. This chain connects TRBV2 to TRBJ2-1; 7 bases fit TRBD2. J gave up 2 bases and V 8 bases, and 6 bases lay outside the gene matches. This CDR3 is built from 14 residues. Germline assignment: CDR1 SNHLY and CDR2 FYNNEI. CDR3 in amino acids: CASLRGRAYNEQFF. The CDR3, as DNA: TGTGCCAGCCTCCGGGGGAGGGCCTACAATGAGCAGTTCTTC.

This chain connects TRBV18 to TRBJ2-5; TRBD1 might be the D (6 bases). Germline CDR1 and CDR2: KGHSH and LQKENI. Trimming left V 4 bases short and J 2 bases short, with 11 bases between. The CDR3 spans 14 residues. The CDR3 is CASSRDTKQETQYF. CDR3 sequence (DNA): TGTGCCAGCTCACGGGACACCAAACAAGAGACCCAGTACTTC.

This chain links TRBV5-1 with TRBJ1-5; D not certain. V was pared by 0 bases and J by 6 bases, with 10 bases between. The germline V gene has CDR1 SGHRS and CDR2 YFSETQ. The CDR3 consists of 14 residues. The CDR3 DNA reads TGCGCCAGCAGCTTGGCCGAGGGAGGTCAGCCCCAGCATTTT. Its translation is CASSLAEGGQPQHF.

About this clone itself: The sample carries other DNA sequences with the same CDR3. The chain links TRBV5-1 to TRBJ2-5, with a weak D call TRBD2 (6 bases). This CDR3 is 14 amino acids long. Germline V gene sequence: CDR1 SGHRS, CDR2 YFSETQ. Between the trimmed V and J ends, which lost 0 bases and 3 bases, there was a span of 9 bases. This CDR3 reads CASSLEGLEETQYF. DNA for the CDR3: TGCGCCAGCAGCTTGGAGGGACTCGAAGAGACCCAGTACTTC.

This chain links TRBV5-4 with TRBJ1-1; the D gene is possibly TRBD1 (6 bases). The germline V gene encodes CDR1 SGHNT and CDR2 YYREEE (reference sequence). With 5 bases removed from V and 0 bases from J, the gap between germline ends came to 20 bases. This CDR3 spans 17 amino acids. CDR3 nucleotide sequence: TGTGCCAGCAGACCGTACATCGGGGGGGCGCTGAACACTGAAGCTTTCTTT. Protein product: CASRPYIGGALNTEAFF.

V and J are TRBV7-9 and TRBJ2-2, with a tentative D call TRBD1 (5 bases). The CDR3 is 16 amino acids. V dropped 1 base and J dropped 0 bases, with 9 bases sitting between them. Germline CDR1 SEHNR, CDR2 FQNEAQ (reference sequence). The CDR3 DNA reads as TGTGCCAGCAGCTTAGGCCCACAGGCGAACACCGGGGAGCTGTTTTTT. Its translation: CASSLGPQANTGELFF.

V gene TRBV4-3 combines with J gene TRBJ1-2; 7 nucleotides match TRBD1. The CDR3 is made up of 17 amino acids. Trimming at V came to 0 bases and at J to 4 bases, leaving 11 bases not matched to a gene. The germline V gene has CDR1 LGHNA and CDR2 YSLEER. The CDR3 protein is CASSQDISGTAAYGYTF. In nucleotides, the CDR3 is TGCGCCAGCAGCCAAGATATTTCCGGGACAGCTGCCTATGGCTACACCTTC.